Listed below are T cell receptor beta chains from one sample, sequenced in a study of response to subunit inactivated influenza vaccine. TCRdb ran MiXCR on the RT-PCR reads and lists one entry per CDR3 protein. The sample shows under 850,000 distinct CDR3 sequences, about a fifth of them seen only once. Specimen: PBMCs from blood, collected around 5 days after vaccination. These TCRs come from a man between 50 and 59 years old who received an inactivated influenza vaccine. The conserved cysteine and the conserved F or W are not part of the CDR3 here. Clone sizes are given selectively: once, few, many, or a class where the clone is expanded.

clone_size j_call v_call cdr3_aa
few TRBJ2-1 TRBV5-1 ASSFLVGEQF
NA TRBJ1-5 TRBV18 ASSPVGGSSNQPQH
few TRBJ1-1 TRBV3-1 ASSHPGQGETEAF
NA TRBJ1-1 TRBV20-1 SAENRGLNTEAF
many TRBJ2-7 TRBV29-1 SVREGIYEQY
NA TRBJ2-7 TRBV7-2 ASSSTSGNYEQY
many TRBJ2-7 TRBV7-2 ASSLVGQGSYEQY
NA TRBJ2-2 TRBV7-6 ASTWQGARTGELF
many TRBJ2-1 TRBV6-1 ASSPLGGPNNEQF
many TRBJ1-1 TRBV29-1 SVEDRGTARFMNTEAF
NA TRBJ2-5 TRBV5-8 ASSTRDKQETQY
few TRBJ1-2 TRBV25-1 ASSLPGSSSGYT
few TRBJ2-1 TRBV11-2 ASSPGLALVNEQF
NA TRBJ2-2 TRBV12-3/TRBV12-4 ASSTSPISNTGELF
NA TRBJ2-1 TRBV6-5 ASSTRTSGTSYNEQF
NA TRBJ2-2 TRBV5-6 ASSSVVVTGELF
many TRBJ2-1 TRBV6-1 ASSPGGGPKPNEQF
NA TRBJ1-6 TRBV6-1 ASRGYPGNSPLH
NA TRBJ2-5 TRBV9 ASSVGTVPEETQY
NA TRBJ2-1 TRBV3-1 ASSQGGVGLPYNEQF
few TRBJ2-2 TRBV9 ASSVEGQGSPGELF
NA TRBJ2-1 TRBV4-3 ASSQDRRSGNEQF
few TRBJ2-7 TRBV6-2/TRBV6-3 ASSYSAFNHEQY
many TRBJ2-3 TRBV29-1 SVEDPWSATSTDTQY
NA TRBJ2-2 TRBV9 ASSRLAGGDTNTGELF
many TRBJ2-1 TRBV9 ASSGGQRSYNEQF
NA TRBJ2-1 TRBV3-1 ASSQGLLAGYEQF
NA TRBJ1-1 TRBV4-1 ASNRQGRNTEAF
few TRBJ2-5 TRBV5-6 ASSLQGKHRETQY
NA TRBJ2-7 TRBV2 ASSVRVSYEQY
NA TRBJ2-3 TRBV20-1 SAEGGPLSGTQY
many TRBJ2-7 TRBV28 ASSTLWRESYEQY
many TRBJ1-4 TRBV7-2 ASSLASAGTNEKLF
NA TRBJ2-3 TRBV7-2 ASSLTIAGSADTQY
NA TRBJ2-7 TRBV5-1 ASSLSSGSVEQY
NA TRBJ2-3 TRBV12-3/TRBV12-4 ASSLIQDTQY